The 25 T cell receptor beta chains reported below all come from one sample, sequenced in a study of blood T cell repertoires in COVID-19. The method was immunoSEQ multiplex PCR; TCRdb's version includes in-frame clones alone and lacks a portion of them. Among 400,000 or so clones listed, approximately 90% were seen once. What was sequenced was PBMCs or T cells enriched from blood (not recorded which). The receptors derive from a man between 25 and 39 years old who had recovered from COVID-19.

In this sample, this clone turned up a few times. The chain uses TRBV2 and TRBJ2-2; 9 bases line up with TRBD1. The CDR3 is made up of 14 amino acids. V gave up 7 bases and J gave up 6 bases; unmatched junction bases: 6. CDR1 and CDR2 (germline): SNHLY, FYNNEI. CDR3 sequence (DNA): TGTGCCAGCAAGGAACAGGGGGCTGCCGGGGAGCTGTTTTTT. This translates into CASKEQGAAGELFF.

This clone has a single count. V gene TRBV5-1 combines with J gene TRBJ2-3, with 13 positions matching TRBD2. The CDR3 spans 15 residues. Germline assignment: CDR1 SGHRS and CDR2 YFSETQ. J gave up 5 bases and V 7 bases, and 7 bases lay outside the gene matches. The CDR3 DNA reads as TGCGCCAGCGGGACTAGCGGGATGCCGGAAGATACGCAGTATTTT. Protein: CASGTSGMPEDTQYF.

The chain has TRBV24-1 and TRBJ2-2; TRBD1 aligns across 8 bases. The V and J ends lost 0 bases and 1 base, in that order; junction bases with no gene match: 9. The CDR3 loop spans 19 amino acids. CDR1 is KGHDR and CDR2 is SFDVKD in the germline V gene. The CDR3: CATSDLWPLDRGNTGELFF. In DNA form, the CDR3 reads TGTGCCACCAGTGATTTGTGGCCCCTCGACAGGGGGAACACCGGGGAGCTGTTTTTT.

The chain links TRBV9 to TRBJ2-2; 10 positions agree with TRBD2. The trim removed 1 base at V and 7 bases at J, leaving 4 bases unmatched. The germline CDR1 and CDR2 sequences are SGDLS and YYNGEE. CDR3 size: 15 residues. The CDR3 nucleotides are TGTGCCAGCAGCGTACTAGCGGGAGATCACGGGGAGCTGTTTTTT. It codes for CASSVLAGDHGELFF.

The chain has TRBV12-3 or TRBV12-4 and TRBJ1-2; D remains unclear. Trimming left V 6 bases short and J 1 base short, with 6 bases between. The CDR3 loop spans 12 amino acids. This CDR3 reads CASRPNNYGYTF. The CDR3 nucleotides are TGTGCCAGCAGGCCTAATAACTATGGCTACACCTTC.

The chain is built from TRBV4-1 and TRBJ2-5; 9 bases are a match to TRBD2. Germline lookup yields CDR1 MGHRA and CDR2 YSYEKL. Losses at the gene ends were 0 bases for V and 1 base for J; bases not matched to a gene: 9. The CDR3 has 18 residues. CDR3 loop: CASSQDRASGTTQETQYF. The DNA of the CDR3 is TGCGCCAGCAGCCAAGATAGGGCTAGCGGGACCACCCAAGAGACCCAGTACTTC.

The chain recombines TRBV18 with TRBJ2-7; TRBD2 agrees at 13 bases. There are 15 residues in the CDR3. CDR1 is KGHSH and CDR2 is LQKENI in the germline V gene. The V gene end was trimmed by 3 bases and the J gene end by 4 bases; junction bases not matched to a gene: 3. CDR3: CASSPPGLAGYEQYF. The CDR3 DNA follows: TGTGCCAGCTCACCTCCGGGACTAGCGGGATACGAGCAGTACTTC.

The rearrangement links TRBV7-9 to TRBJ2-5, with TRBD1 matching 8 bases. V shed 5 bases, J shed 9 bases, and the junction held 11 bases outside the gene matches. The V gene's germline CDR1 is SEHNR and CDR2 FQNEAQ (reference sequence). CDR3 length equals 14 residues. The CDR3 nucleotides are TGTGCCAGCAGCCCCTTCCCTCAGGGGGCGCCCCAGTACTTC. This codes for CASSPFPQGAPQYF.

The V call is TRBV10-3, the J call TRBJ1-1; TRBD1 agrees at 7 bases. This CDR3 comprises 13 residues. Germline V gene data show CDR1 as ENHRY and CDR2 as SYGVKD. The V segment lost 6 bases and the J segment 5 bases; nucleotides outside the gene matches: 6. The CDR3 sequence is CAIRGQDRTEAFF. The CDR3 region has the DNA TGTGCCATCAGAGGACAGGACAGAACTGAAGCTTTCTTT.

The chain combines TRBV7-9 with TRBJ1-1, with 8 bases matching TRBD1. Germline CDR1 is SEHNR and CDR2 is FQNEAQ (reference sequence). Losses at the gene ends were 6 bases for V and 1 base for J; bases not matched to a gene: 4. The CDR3 runs 14 residues. The CDR3 spells CASSQGQGNTEAFF. The DNA of the CDR3 is TGTGCCAGCAGTCAAGGACAGGGGAACACTGAAGCTTTCTTT.

V usage is TRBV5-4 and J usage is TRBJ2-2, with D possibly being TRBD2 (5 bases). Germline CDR1 and CDR2: SGHNT and YYREEE (reference sequence). Trimming left V 5 bases short and J 0 bases short, with 14 bases between. The CDR3 spans 16 residues. CDR3 sequence: CASRSSGRSNTGELFF. CDR3 nucleotides: TGTGCCAGCAGGTCAAGCGGACGCTCGAACACCGGGGAGCTGTTTTTT.

CDR3 amino acids: CASSLETYEQYF. The CDR3 bases are TGTGCCAGCAGTTTAGAGACCTACGAGCAGTACTTC. The chain recombines TRBV28 with TRBJ2-7; D gene unclear. The CDR3 has 12 residues. Trimming removed 2 bases from V and 2 bases from J, with 4 bases in between. Looked up from germline, CDR1 is MDHEN and CDR2 is SYDVKM.

The rearrangement joins TRBV30 to TRBJ1-5, with TRBD1 identical over 7 bases. This CDR3 comprises 14 residues. Germline CDR1 reads GTSNPN; CDR2 reads SVGIG (reference sequence). Trimming cost V 2 bases and J 6 bases; bases outside gene matches: 7. CDR3 DNA sequence: TGTGCCTGGAGTATCAACAGGGGAGGTCAGCCCCAGCATTTT. It translates to CAWSINRGGQPQHF.

This chain links TRBV5-5 with TRBJ2-7; TRBD2 is a possible D gene (5 bases). Trimming stripped 1 base from V and 3 bases from J, with 11 bases between. There are 14 residues in the CDR3. Per the germline V gene, CDR1 is SGHKS and CDR2 is YYEKEE (reference sequence). CDR3 amino acids: CASSLRGPFYEQYF. In nucleotides, the CDR3 is TGTGCCAGCAGCTTGAGAGGGCCCTTCTACGAGCAGTACTTC. Full variable domain (rest looked up from reference TRBV5-5 and TRBJ2-7): DAGVTQSPTHLIKTRGQQVTLRCSPISGHKSVSWYQQVLGQGPQFIFQYYEKEERGRGNFPDRFSARQFPNYSSELNVNALLLGDSALYLCASSLRGPFYEQYFGPGTRLTVT.

This sequence joins TRBV6-5 and TRBJ2-7, with 10 nucleotides matching TRBD1. Germline loops: CDR1 MNHEY, CDR2 SVGAGI. The length of the CDR3 is 13 residues. V was clipped by 7 bases and J by 2 bases; unmatched bases: 2. The chain's CDR3 is CASNDRGPYEQYF. In DNA form, the CDR3 reads TGTGCCAGCAACGACAGGGGGCCCTACGAGCAGTACTTC.

J is TRBJ1-4 and V is TRBV18; 9 bases agree with TRBD1. Germline V gene data show CDR1 as KGHSH and CDR2 as LQKENI. After removal of 5 bases from V and 4 bases from J, the junction contained 2 bases not matched to a gene. The CDR3 loop spans 14 amino acids. For the CDR3, the DNA is TGTGCCAGCTCAGGACAGGGGAATAATGAAAAACTGTTTTTT. This translates into CASSGQGNNEKLFF.

There are a few counts of this clone. The CDR3 is CASSIGTHSYEQYF. CDR3 nucleotide sequence: TGTGCCAGTAGTATCGGGACTCACTCCTACGAGCAGTACTTC. This chain uses TRBV19 with TRBJ2-7, with D possibly TRBD2 on 6 matching bases. Germline-derived CDR1 and CDR2 are LNHDA and SQIVND (reference sequence). The V and J ends lost 3 bases and 0 bases respectively, with 9 bases between them. The CDR3 is 14 amino acids.

V is TRBV7-9 and J is TRBJ2-3; 7 bases map to TRBD2. The ends lost 7 bases at V and 4 bases at J; junction bases unmatched: 8. Germline CDR1 is SEHNR and CDR2 is FQNEAQ (reference sequence). The CDR3 is made up of 14 amino acids. CDR3: CASTPGGSSDTQYF. For the CDR3, the DNA is TGTGCCAGCACACCCGGCGGGAGTTCAGATACGCAGTATTTT.

The chain combines TRBV10-1 with TRBJ1-1, with TRBD1 identical over 10 bases. The CDR3 loop spans 15 amino acids. Germline V CDR1 and CDR2: WNHNN, SYGVQD (reference sequence). V gave up 4 bases and J gave up 10 bases; unmatched junction bases: 12. CDR3 nucleotides: TGCGCCAGCAGTGCAACCTATCCGGGACAGGGGAGAGCTTTCTTT. It encodes CASSATYPGQGRAFF.

This chain uses TRBV7-2 with TRBJ2-3, with a tentative D call TRBD2 (6 bases). The CDR3 has 16 residues. The V end was cut by 2 bases, the J end by 1 base, with 13 bases between. Germline CDR1 and CDR2: SGHTA and FQGNSA. The CDR3 reads CASSLWWASGTDTQYF. In nucleotides, the CDR3 is TGTGCCAGCAGCTTATGGTGGGCTAGCGGCACAGATACGCAGTATTTT.

This chain connects TRBV4-1 to TRBJ2-6, with D perhaps matching TRBD1 (6 bases). This CDR3 contains 17 residues. In germline, CDR1 is MGHRA, CDR2 YSYEKL. With 2 bases removed from V and 0 bases from J, the gap between germline ends came to 11 bases. The CDR3 loop is CASSQSGHVSGANVLTF. The CDR3, as DNA: TGCGCCAGCAGCCAATCGGGACACGTCTCTGGGGCCAACGTCCTGACTTTC.

In this sample, this clone turned up once. The chain couples TRBV4-1 to TRBJ2-3, with a possible D match to TRBD1 (6 bases). Looked up from germline, CDR1 is MGHRA and CDR2 is YSYEKL. V lost 3 bases and J 2 bases, leaving 15 bases between the germline ends. The CDR3 runs 16 residues. The CDR3 protein is CASSHLLGAATDTQYF. For the CDR3, the DNA is TGCGCCAGCAGCCACCTGTTGGGGGCTGCCACAGATACGCAGTATTTT.

The chain recombines TRBV30 with TRBJ2-5; D perhaps matches TRBD2 (6 bases). The CDR3 length is 14 residues. CDR1 is GTSNPN and CDR2 is SVGIG in the germline V gene (reference sequence). V dropped 5 bases and J dropped 1 base, with 14 bases sitting between them. Here the CDR3 DNA reads TGTGCCTGGTTCCGTAGCGGAATCCAAGAGACCCAGTACTTC. It translates to CAWFRSGIQETQYF.

This chain links TRBV7-3 with TRBJ1-2; D remains unclear. The length of the CDR3 is 15 residues. Per the germline V gene, CDR1 is SGHTA and CDR2 is FQGTGA. Trimming cost V 0 bases and J 8 bases, with 16 bases left between them. As DNA, the CDR3 is TGTGCCAGCAGCTTAACCGGCGGGGTACGAGGCGGCTACACCTTC. This codes for CASSLTGGVRGGYTF.

The chain is built from TRBV6-5 and TRBJ1-3, with TRBD1 identical over 8 bases. The CDR3 has 16 amino acids. Germline trimming cut 0 bases from V and 11 bases from J; bases unmatched to any gene: 12. Germline CDR1 reads MNHEY; CDR2 reads SVGAGI. CDR3 sequence reads: CASSYSGTGVKYPIYF. CDR3 nucleotides: TGTGCCAGCAGTTACTCCGGGACAGGAGTTAAGTATCCCATATATTTT.